These T cell receptor beta chains were read from a single sample in a study of T-cell reconstitution after alpha-beta-depleted transplantation in children. TCRdb used MiXCR to reprocess the PCR reads, holding one entry per CDR3 protein. The sample has about 100,000 distinct CDR3 sequences; 6% to 9% are singletons. The sequencing used PBMCs, collected before TCRalphabeta/CD19-depleted stem cell transplant. These receptors all come from a boy aged 2 to 10 with acute lymphoblastic leukemia, due to receive a stem cell transplant. The CDR3 runs from the conserved cysteine through the conserved F or W.

TRBJ2-4,TRBV7-6,CASSLEAPGGLNIQYF
TRBJ2-5,TRBV12-3/TRBV12-4,CASSPTEAWETQYF
TRBJ2-4,TRBV7-3,CASSLTTRNIQYF
TRBJ2-1,TRBV10-1,CASSATGTRVYNEQFF
TRBJ2-4,TRBV2,CASNPAGPLAKNIQYF
TRBJ1-2,TRBV12-3/TRBV12-4,CASSPHRDGYTF
TRBJ2-3,TRBV7-8,CASSPSGGGTDTQYF
TRBJ2-3,TRBV11-2,CASSLQSGGLTDTQYF
TRBJ2-7,TRBV7-9,CASSLATGYGSYEQYF
TRBJ2-5,TRBV5-1,CASSLTAGVARETQYF
TRBJ2-7,TRBV14,CASSRQEVPYEQYF
TRBJ2-3,TRBV5-1,CASSLAGLAGTRTDTQYF
TRBJ2-1,TRBV27,CASSLWWGARPEQFF
TRBJ2-3,TRBV6-2/TRBV6-3,CASSSEGGSGADTQYF
TRBJ2-3,TRBV19,CASSESGQGRTDTQYF
TRBJ2-3,TRBV5-1,CASSLWSARSTDTQYF
TRBJ2-1,TRBV5-1,CASSFLSGGPRIHEQFF
TRBJ2-1,TRBV18,CASSAPSRGGFNEQFF
TRBJ1-6,TRBV20-1,CSARHRVPTLHF
TRBJ2-6,TRBV20-1,CSARETGSSGANVLTF
TRBJ2-1,TRBV7-9,CASSLVRTSGGTSYNEQFF
TRBJ2-1,TRBV12-3/TRBV12-4,CASRPFLAGGILNEQFF
TRBJ2-7,TRBV3-1,CASSQVNNEQYF
TRBJ1-1,TRBV12-3/TRBV12-4,CASSLLLGQGTEAFF
TRBJ2-7,TRBV11-3,CASSLVGRAYEQYF
TRBJ2-7,TRBV18,CASSPSSNSYEQYF